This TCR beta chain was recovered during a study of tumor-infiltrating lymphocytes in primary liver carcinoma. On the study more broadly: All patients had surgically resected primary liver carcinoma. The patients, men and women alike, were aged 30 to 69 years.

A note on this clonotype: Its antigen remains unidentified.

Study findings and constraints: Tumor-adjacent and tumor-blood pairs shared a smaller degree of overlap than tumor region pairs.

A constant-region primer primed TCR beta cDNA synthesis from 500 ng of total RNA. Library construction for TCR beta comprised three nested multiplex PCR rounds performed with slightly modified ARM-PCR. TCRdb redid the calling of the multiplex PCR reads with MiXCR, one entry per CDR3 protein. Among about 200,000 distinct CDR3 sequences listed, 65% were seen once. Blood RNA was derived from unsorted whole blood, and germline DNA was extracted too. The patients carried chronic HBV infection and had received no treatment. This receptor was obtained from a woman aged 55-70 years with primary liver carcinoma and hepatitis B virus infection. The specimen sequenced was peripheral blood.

For the CDR3, the DNA is TGTGCCAGCAGCCCACTCACAGGGAATACCTACGAGCAGTACTTC. Translation gives CASSPLTGNTYEQYF. This chain connects TRBV7-8 to TRBJ2-7; D is possibly TRBD1 (6 bases). This CDR3 has 15 residues. The germline V gene encodes CDR1 SGHVS and CDR2 FQNEAQ. Trimming took 5 bases from V and 2 from J, leaving 16 bases between them.